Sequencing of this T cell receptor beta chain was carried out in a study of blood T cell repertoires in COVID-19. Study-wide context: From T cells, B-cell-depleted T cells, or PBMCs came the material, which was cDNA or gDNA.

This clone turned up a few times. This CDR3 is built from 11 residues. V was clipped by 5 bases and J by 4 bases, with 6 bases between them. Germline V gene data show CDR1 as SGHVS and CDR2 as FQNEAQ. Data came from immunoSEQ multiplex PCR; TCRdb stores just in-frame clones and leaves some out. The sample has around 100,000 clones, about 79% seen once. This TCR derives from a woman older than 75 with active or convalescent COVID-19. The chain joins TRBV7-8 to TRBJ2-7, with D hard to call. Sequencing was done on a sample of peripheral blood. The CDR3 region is CASSPNYEQYF. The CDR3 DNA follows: TGTGCCAGCAGCCCAAATTACGAGCAGTACTTC.